These T cell receptor beta chains were read from a single sample in a study of blood T cell repertoires in COVID-19. Method: immunoSEQ multiplex PCR; TCRdb's copy keeps in-frame clones and lacks some. This table holds fewer than 200,000 clones, around 74% found once. Sequenced: peripheral blood. The source is a man between 65 and 80 years old with acute or convalescent COVID-19. The CDR3 runs from the conserved cysteine through the conserved F or W. Fields, in order: clone size, V gene, CDR3 length, J gene, CDR3 protein. Expanded clones are given a class, and other clones once, few, many or no size at all.

size: NA
V: TRBV27
length: 16
J: TRBJ1-6
CDR3: CASSQRQEKYNSPLHF

size: NA
V: TRBV6-2/TRBV6-3
length: 13
J: TRBJ2-1
CDR3: CASSRVIFNEQFF

size: NA
V: TRBV24-1
length: 14
J: TRBJ1-4
CDR3: CATSGGQGDEKLFF

size: NA
V: TRBV19
length: 14
J: TRBJ2-1
CDR3: CASCGGRSYNEQFF

size: NA
V: TRBV20-1
length: 16
J: TRBJ1-5
CDR3: CSASKQSDGSLKPQHF

size: few
V: TRBV29-1
length: 15
J: TRBJ1-5
CDR3: CSVRQGARDNQPQHF

size: NA
V: TRBV21-1
length: 16
J: TRBJ1-6
CDR3: CASSSANRVGNSPLHF

size: once
V: TRBV12-3/TRBV12-4
length: 13
J: TRBJ1-3
CDR3: CASTPRSGNTIYF

size: once
V: TRBV20-1
length: 14
J: TRBJ1-3
CDR3: CSASPENSGNTIYF

size: medium-sized
V: TRBV29-1
length: 11
J: TRBJ1-1
CDR3: CSVDKNTEAFF

size: NA
V: TRBV19
length: 16
J: TRBJ1-4
CDR3: CASSISTGGSNEKLFF

size: NA
V: TRBV30
length: 14
J: TRBJ1-5
CDR3: CAWSTTGGNQPQHF

size: NA
V: TRBV7-2
length: 16
J: TRBJ2-1
CDR3: CASSSSGTGFYNEQFF

size: NA
V: TRBV11-2
length: 17
J: TRBJ1-6
CDR3: CASSPHGVSSYNSPLHF

size: NA
V: TRBV7-2
length: 15
J: TRBJ2-3
CDR3: CASSYRTSGTDTQYF

size: NA
V: TRBV13
length: 20
J: TRBJ2-1
CDR3: CASSPYKRLAGQTSYNEQFF

size: medium-sized
V: TRBV10-3
length: 15
J: TRBJ1-2
CDR3: CAISEGQVSNYGYTF

size: once
V: TRBV5-4
length: 18
J: TRBJ2-1
CDR3: CASSLVSSGGISYNEQFF

size: many
V: TRBV20-1
length: 16
J: TRBJ1-2
CDR3: CSASSLDRAKAYGYTF

size: NA
V: TRBV7-2
length: 15
J: TRBJ1-6
CDR3: CASSLSPGEGSPLHF

size: NA
V: TRBV10-3
length: 14
J: TRBJ2-5
CDR3: CAIGPGQGSETQYF

size: NA
V: TRBV19
length: 15
J: TRBJ2-3
CDR3: CASSTPSGSTDTQYF

size: NA
V: TRBV7-6
length: 16
J: TRBJ1-5
CDR3: CASSLEGRGSNQPQHF

size: NA
V: TRBV2
length: 15
J: TRBJ2-2
CDR3: CASRGGGRNTGELFF

size: NA
V: TRBV5-4
length: 14
J: TRBJ1-1
CDR3: CASSLAQGNTEAFF

size: few
V: TRBV11-2
length: 14
J: TRBJ2-1
CDR3: CASSLERTGDEQFF

size: once
V: TRBV11-2
length: 14
J: TRBJ1-1
CDR3: CASSRQDRAGETFF

size: few
V: TRBV19
length: 18
J: TRBJ2-5
CDR3: CASSIGGASGAAGETQYF